The clone carrying this T cell receptor beta chain has a single count. The method was immunoSEQ multiplex PCR; TCRdb's version includes in-frame clones alone and lacks a portion of them. The sample holds more than 65,000 clones; roughly 77% are singletons and the top ten take about 4%. This entry belongs to a study of technical replicates of blood from a handful of donors. V lost 0 bases, J lost 3 bases, and 9 bases lay in between. Germline V gene data show CDR1 as SNHLY and CDR2 as FYNNEI. This CDR3 has 15 residues. Sample: PBMCs. This receptor was taken from a human donor in good health. Some clones in this sample may be carry-over from other donors' samples. The V gene is TRBV2, the J gene TRBJ1-5; possibly TRBD1 for D (6 bases). CDR3 amino acids: CASSEARGSNQPQHF. The CDR3 DNA sequence: TGTGCCAGCAGTGAAGCCAGGGGTTCCAATCAGCCCCAGCATTTT.